The 15 T cell receptor beta chains given below trace back to one sample, sequenced in a study of T cell responses to AZD1222 COVID-19 vaccine. The assay was immunoSEQ multiplex PCR, and TCRdb's table has in-frame clones only and misses some. The repertoire consists of roughly 170,000 clones, with 88% occurring once and the leading ten covering approximately 0.49%. Specimen: peripheral blood, collected on day 0 of AZD1222 vaccination. These receptor sequences come from an adult in good health.

This chain connects TRBV18 to TRBJ1-6; D gene ambiguous. CDR3 length: 16 residues. V was trimmed by 0 bases and J by 7 bases, leaving 13 bases between them. CDR1 and CDR2 from the germline V gene are KGHSH and LQKENI. The CDR3 here is CASSPPGIGRNSPLHF. CDR3 bases: TGTGCCAGCTCACCACCCGGGATCGGAAGGAATTCACCCCTCCACTTT.

This clone was seen a single time. The rearrangement uses TRBV12-3 or TRBV12-4 and TRBJ2-1; D call uncertain. The CDR3 runs to 13 residues. Trimming pared 7 bases from V and 0 bases from J, leaving 7 bases between. CDR3 sequence reads: CASTLSSYNEQFF. The DNA for the CDR3 is TGTGCCAGCACCCTTAGCTCCTACAATGAGCAGTTCTTC.

Comment on this clone: One end of the junction varies from germline; a read error may be responsible. The rearrangement joins TRBV7-7 to TRBJ2-2; TRBD1 aligns across 9 bases. CDR3 length: 17 amino acids. Germline V gives CDR1 SSHAT, CDR2 FNYEAQ (reference sequence). The CDR3 loop reads CASSVLPGQGNTGELFF. CDR3 nucleotides: TGTGCTAGCAGCGTTCTACCGGGACAGGGTAACACCGGGGAGCTGTTTTTT.

This sequence joins TRBV25-1 and TRBJ2-5; D remains ambiguous. Deletions cut 1 base from V and 5 bases from J, with 11 bases between. CDR1 is MGHDK and CDR2 is SYGVNS in the germline V gene. This CDR3 has 14 residues. The CDR3 loop is CASSELAVEETQYF. The CDR3 DNA sequence: TGTGCCAGCAGTGAATTGGCAGTGGAGGAGACCCAGTACTTC.

CDR3 nucleotide sequence: TGTGCCAGCAGCCTGGGACTAGCGGGGGTAACCGGGGAGCTGTTTTTT. Amino acids: CASSLGLAGVTGELFF. The chain couples TRBV7-8 to TRBJ2-2; 14 bases line up with TRBD2. Germline CDR1 SGHVS, CDR2 FQNEAQ. V shed 5 bases and J 5 bases; nucleotides not matched to a gene: 4. There are 16 residues in the CDR3. Based on the CDR3 plus reference TRBV7-8 and TRBJ2-2, the full variable domain is GAGVSQSPRYKVAKRGQDVALRCDPISGHVSLFWYQQALGQGPEFLTYFQNEAQLDKSGLPSDRFFAERPEGSVSTLKIQRTQQEDSAVYLCASSLGLAGVTGELFFGEGSRLTVL.

V usage is TRBV24-1 and J usage is TRBJ2-5; 8 bases are shared with TRBD2. The CDR3 totals 14 residues. J was trimmed by 5 bases and V by 2 bases; bases with no gene match: 3. Germline lookup yields CDR1 KGHDR and CDR2 SFDVKD. The CDR3 DNA follows: TGTGCCACCAGTGATTGGACTAGCTGGGAGACCCAGTACTTC. Protein product: CATSDWTSWETQYF.

The V call is TRBV5-1, the J call TRBJ2-5; possibly TRBD1 for D (6 bases). The germline V and J ends were trimmed by 4 bases and 5 bases, with 12 bases remaining between them. This CDR3 contains 13 residues. CDR1 and CDR2 (germline): SGHRS, YFSETQ. CDR3 amino acids: CASSRQGPETQYF. The CDR3 bases are TGCGCCAGCAGCAGGCAGGGGCCGGAGACCCAGTACTTC. The complete variable domain, with remaining parts taken from reference TRBV5-1 and TRBJ2-5, reads KAGVTQTPRYLIKTRGQQVTLSCSPISGHRSVSWYQQTPGQGLQFLFEYFSETQRNKGNFPGRFSGRQFSNSRSEMNVSTLELGDSALYLCASSRQGPETQYFGPGTRLLVL.

V is TRBV5-1 and J is TRBJ2-7; D may correspond to TRBD1 or TRBD2 (5 bases each). Germline V gene sequence: CDR1 SGHRS, CDR2 YFSETQ. V was cut by 3 bases and J by 1 base, with 11 bases left in between. This CDR3 is built from 14 residues. CDR3 in DNA: TGCGCCAGCAGCTACCGGGACGGATCCTACGAGCAGTACTTC. Protein: CASSYRDGSYEQYF.

This chain connects TRBV27 to TRBJ1-6, with a possible D match to TRBD1 (5 bases). Trimming left V 1 base short and J 6 bases short, with 16 bases between. Germline V gene data show CDR1 as MNHEY and CDR2 as SMNVEV (reference sequence). CDR3 length equals 17 residues. The CDR3 region has the DNA TGTGCCAGCAGTTTATTGCTCGAAGCAGGGACTAATTCACCCCTCCACTTT. Translating it yields CASSLLLEAGTNSPLHF.

The chain links TRBV6-6 to TRBJ2-5; 8 nucleotides agree with TRBD2. The CDR3 covers 15 residues. The germline V gene encodes CDR1 MNHNY and CDR2 SVGAGI (reference sequence). The V segment lost 6 bases and the J segment 5 bases; nucleotides outside the gene matches: 11. In nucleotides, the CDR3 is TGTGCCAGCAGACCGCCCGGGGGGGGAGAGGAGACCCAGTACTTC. Encoded protein: CASRPPGGGEETQYF.

V is TRBV2 and J is TRBJ1-5; D possibly corresponds to TRBD1 (5 bases). This CDR3 has 16 amino acids. Trimming pared 3 bases from V and 5 bases from J, leaving 17 bases between. Germline values: CDR1 SNHLY, CDR2 FYNNEI. The CDR3 DNA sequence: TGTGCCAGCAGTGATAGTGGGGGAAGGGGTGATCAGCCCCAGCATTTT. Its translation is CASSDSGGRGDQPQHF. The full variable domain, its missing parts supplied by reference TRBV2 and TRBJ1-5, is EPEVTQTPSHQVTQMGQEVILRCVPISNHLYFYWYRQILGQKVEFLVSFYNNEISEKSEIFDDQFSVERPDGSNFTLKIRSTKLEDSAMYFCASSDSGGRGDQPQHFGDGTRLSIL.

The chain recombines TRBV5-5 with TRBJ2-7, with D perhaps matching TRBD2 (6 bases). Per the germline V gene, CDR1 is SGHKS and CDR2 is YYEKEE (reference sequence). The CDR3 spans 13 residues. V lost 1 base, J lost 6 bases, and 11 bases lay in between. The CDR3: CASSLIRGGEQYF. The CDR3 DNA follows: TGTGCCAGCAGCTTGATCCGGGGAGGCGAGCAGTACTTC.

V usage is TRBV13 and J usage is TRBJ1-4; TRBD1 is a possible D gene (5 bases). This CDR3 region has 15 residues. V was cut by 1 base and J by 4 bases, with 10 bases left in between. Germline CDR1 PRHDT, CDR2 FYEKMQ (reference sequence). The CDR3 bases are TGTGCCAGCAGCTTAGCAGGGATCCTTAATGAAAAACTGTTTTTT. Residues: CASSLAGILNEKLFF.

This chain uses TRBV9 with TRBJ2-1, with 7 bases aligning to TRBD2. The CDR3 is 14 residues long. V was clipped by 4 bases and J by 6 bases; unmatched bases: 7. From germline, CDR1 is SGDLS and CDR2 YYNGEE. In DNA form, the CDR3 reads TGTGCCAGCAGCCCCCGGCCTAGCGGCAATGAGCAGTTCTTC. It codes for CASSPRPSGNEQFF. Looking up the rest from reference TRBV9 and TRBJ2-1 gives the full variable domain: DSGVTQTPKHLITATGQRVTLRCSPRSGDLSVYWYQQSLDQGLQFLIQYYNGEERAKGNILERFSAQQFPDLHSELNLSSLELGDSALYFCASSPRPSGNEQFFGPGTRLTVL.

The V gene is TRBV12-5, the J gene TRBJ2-1, with 7 bases that match TRBD1. The V gene's germline CDR1 is LGHNT and CDR2 FRNRAP. The CDR3 is 15 amino acids. The V gene end was trimmed by 4 bases and the J gene end by 8 bases; junction bases not matched to a gene: 11. Here the CDR3 reads CASGWTTGKGDEQFF. The CDR3 bases are TGTGCTAGTGGTTGGACGACAGGGAAGGGCGATGAGCAGTTCTTC.